This T cell receptor (beta chain) is from a study of blood T cells in healthy people across ages. Sample-barcoded 5' priming and a J-beta primer mix drove a second PCR of about 6 to 12 cycles. MiXCR, run by TCRdb on the 5' RACE reads, gives a single entry per CDR3 protein. The sample has roughly 730,000 distinct CDR3 sequences; roughly 50% are singletons. Germline V gives CDR1 SNHLY, CDR2 FYNNEI. The CDR3 loop spans 12 amino acids. V was cut by 6 bases and J by 7 bases, with 13 bases left in between. Study-level findings and limits: The long-lived group displayed more naive CD4+ cells, plus higher diversity, than the aged donors did. Estimated diversity across one million T cells was deemed an underestimate. A roughly linear age-dependent decrease characterized TCR beta diversity per million T cells.

This clonotype occurred a few times. Antigen unknown. The V gene is TRBV2, the J gene TRBJ2-7; TRBD2 might be the D (6 bases). This clonotype was obtained from a man aged 35 to 55 in good health. Source material: blood. CDR3 protein: CASSDAGGEQYF. DNA for the CDR3: TGTGCCAGCAGCGACGCTGGAGGGGAGCAGTACTTC.